The source of this TCR beta chain is a study of STAT5B mutations in CD4+ large granular lymphocyte leukemia. Findings and limits, study-wide: Top patient clones used TRBV06 genes more often: 8/27 versus 2/35 in controls. Main leukemic clonotypes were patient-specific, but roughly 25% appeared at low frequency elsewhere. CD4-sorted patient repertoires seemed more clonal than healthy CD4+ repertoires.

Germline V CDR1 and CDR2: SGHRS, YFSETQ. V lost 0 bases to trimming and J lost 8 bases, with 17 bases between them. The CDR3 consists of 16 residues. The assay was run at survey level. Profiled with immunoSEQ multiplex PCR; TCRdb holds only in-frame clones, not every one. The sample has more than 30,000 clones; approximately 71% are singletons. Worth noting for this clone: Its antigen is unidentified. The same CDR3 is also encoded by other DNA sequences in this sample.

The origin of this receptor is a human donor in good health. The V gene is TRBV5-1, the J gene TRBJ1-4; no clear D gene. Sequenced input: CD4+ T cells from blood buffy coats. CDR3 sequence: CASSLEGRQGSEKLFF. CDR3 nucleotides: TGCGCCAGCAGCTTGGAGGGTAGACAAGGAAGCGAAAAACTGTTTTTT.